The 16 T cell receptor beta chains presented below share a single source sample, sequenced in a study of blood T cell repertoires in COVID-19. Sequencing was performed with immunoSEQ multiplex PCR; in TCRdb, only in-frame clones are kept and a portion is missing. This sample has almost 200,000 clones, with around 79% found just once. The sample was peripheral blood. Receptors originate from a woman aged 40 to 50 with COVID-19, enrolled during active disease.

The chain combines TRBV19 with TRBJ2-1, with 7 nucleotides matching TRBD2. With 5 bases clipped from V and 1 base from J, the junction kept 5 bases outside the gene matches. The CDR3 runs 15 residues. Germline lookup yields CDR1 LNHDA and CDR2 SQIVND (reference sequence). The CDR3 here is CASSRGGVSYNEQFF. In DNA form, the CDR3 reads TGTGCCAGTAGTCGCGGGGGAGTATCCTACAATGAGCAGTTCTTC.

V is TRBV5-1 and J is TRBJ2-7; D gene uncertain. This CDR3 is built from 12 residues. From germline, CDR1 is SGHRS and CDR2 YFSETQ. V shed 3 bases and J shed 7 bases, with 11 bases lying between them. CDR3 in DNA: TGCGCCAGCAGCTCCGGGTATGAAGAGCAGTACTTC. This gives the protein CASSSGYEEQYF.

J is TRBJ2-3 and V is TRBV29-1; D gene uncertain. This CDR3 region has 10 residues. Germline V gene lookup returns CDR1 SQVTM and CDR2 ANQGSEA. Trimming pared 3 bases from V and 6 bases from J, leaving 4 bases between. CDR3 loop: CSVDADTQYF. CDR3 bases: TGCAGCGTTGATGCGGATACGCAGTATTTT.

The sample holds a few counts of this clone. Other DNA sequences within the sample encode an identical CDR3. The chain couples TRBV29-1 to TRBJ2-7, with 9 bases that match TRBD1. Germline CDR1 reads SQVTM; CDR2 reads ANQGSEA. The V segment lost 6 bases and the J segment 3 bases; nucleotides outside the gene matches: 6. The CDR3 is made up of 13 amino acids. The CDR3 DNA reads TGCAGCGTACCGGGACAGGGTCTCTACGAGCAGTACTTC. Amino acid sequence: CSVPGQGLYEQYF.

This chain joins TRBV9 and TRBJ1-1; D is unresolved. Trimming stripped 5 bases from V and 6 bases from J, with 17 bases between. Germline V gene lookup returns CDR1 SGDLS and CDR2 YYNGEE. CDR3 length: 14 amino acids. CDR3 in amino acids: CASSPSSMIPEAFF. DNA of the CDR3: TGTGCCAGCAGTCCGAGCTCCATGATCCCTGAAGCTTTCTTT.

This clone was observed a few times. The genes are TRBV19 and TRBJ2-5; D remains unclear. The germline gives CDR1 LNHDA, CDR2 SQIVND (reference sequence). The CDR3 contains 13 residues. V was trimmed by 1 base and J by 5 bases, leaving 8 bases between them. The CDR3 reads CASSIGLLETQYF. The CDR3 DNA follows: TGTGCCAGTAGTATAGGGCTTTTGGAGACCCAGTACTTC.

The chain has TRBV19 and TRBJ1-2; 10 nucleotides match TRBD1. Germline V gene lookup returns CDR1 LNHDA and CDR2 SQIVND (reference sequence). The CDR3 extends over 17 amino acids. The V segment lost 5 bases and the J segment 5 bases; nucleotides outside the gene matches: 14. CDR3 sequence reads: CASSSGTGEDGGYGYTF. The CDR3 DNA reads TGTGCCAGTAGTTCTGGGACAGGGGAAGATGGGGGTTATGGCTACACCTTC.

The chain couples TRBV7-2 to TRBJ1-3; possible D gene TRBD1, 6 bases. CDR3 length: 17 residues. The germline V and J ends were trimmed by 2 bases and 0 bases, with 14 bases remaining between them. Germline V CDR1 and CDR2: SGHTA, FQGNSA. CDR3 sequence (DNA): TGTGCCAGCAGCTTACTACAGGGACCCCTCTCTGGAAACACCATATATTTT. Protein: CASSLLQGPLSGNTIYF.

The chain is built from TRBV5-1 and TRBJ1-2; no definite D call. Between the trimmed V and J ends, which lost 0 bases and 7 bases, there was a span of 13 bases. The length of the CDR3 is 14 residues. Looked up from germline, CDR1 is SGHRS and CDR2 is YFSETQ. The CDR3 region is CASSLAPPEGGYTF. CDR3 bases: TGCGCCAGCAGCTTGGCCCCACCAGAGGGTGGCTACACCTTC.

The chain carries TRBV6-6 and TRBJ1-3; 9 nucleotides agree with TRBD1. The V and J ends lost 6 bases and 0 bases, in that order; junction bases with no gene match: 3. Germline V gene lookup returns CDR1 MNHNY and CDR2 SVGAGI (reference sequence). The CDR3 consists of 15 residues. CDR3 nucleotides: TGTGCCAGCAGGGGACAGGGTGTCTCTGGAAACACCATATATTTT. This encodes CASRGQGVSGNTIYF.

This chain uses TRBV7-8 with TRBJ1-3; D remains unclear. The V and J ends lost 3 bases and 4 bases respectively, with 10 bases between them. CDR1 SGHVS and CDR2 FQNEAQ come from the germline V gene. This CDR3 has 14 amino acids. CDR3 sequence (DNA): TGTGCCAGCAGCTTTAATCCGTCCGGAAACACCATATATTTT. Its translation: CASSFNPSGNTIYF.

The chain recombines TRBV5-1 with TRBJ2-7; 11 positions match TRBD2. Germline CDR1 is SGHRS and CDR2 is YFSETQ. Trimming took 4 bases from V and 2 from J; bases not matched to a gene: 5. There are 15 residues in the CDR3. Here the CDR3 reads CASSKGLADPYEQYF. CDR3 sequence (DNA): TGCGCCAGCAGCAAGGGACTAGCGGATCCCTACGAGCAGTACTTC. The full variable domain, in which reference TRBV5-1 and TRBJ2-7 provide the parts outside the CDR3, is KAGVTQTPRYLIKTRGQQVTLSCSPISGHRSVSWYQQTPGQGLQFLFEYFSETQRNKGNFPGRFSGRQFSNSRSEMNVSTLELGDSALYLCASSKGLADPYEQYFGPGTRLTVT.

This rearrangement joins TRBV5-1 to TRBJ1-6, with D unclear. Germline V gene sequence: CDR1 SGHRS, CDR2 YFSETQ. Trimming took 4 bases from V and 16 from J, leaving 18 bases between them. The CDR3 has 13 amino acids. The CDR3 DNA reads TGCGCCAGCAGCCAATCGACCCGCGGGGTGCTCCACTTT. This sequence encodes CASSQSTRGVLHF.

V usage is TRBV7-6 and J usage is TRBJ1-5, with a possible D match to TRBD1 (5 bases). The germline gives CDR1 SGHVS, CDR2 FNYEAQ. The CDR3 runs to 16 residues. V was clipped by 1 base and J by 2 bases, with 12 bases between them. This chain's CDR3 is CASSLGELGGNQPQHF. The CDR3, as DNA: TGTGCCAGCAGCTTAGGCGAGTTAGGGGGCAATCAGCCCCAGCATTTT.

The J gene is TRBJ2-4, the V gene TRBV5-1; D unclear. The CDR3 has 13 residues. The germline CDR1 and CDR2 sequences are SGHRS and YFSETQ. Trimming stripped 0 bases from V and 7 bases from J, with 8 bases between. The CDR3: CASSLEQVNIQYF. The CDR3 nucleotides are TGCGCCAGCAGCTTGGAGCAGGTGAACATTCAGTACTTC.

The rearrangement joins TRBV6-1 to TRBJ2-5, with 15 bases lining up with TRBD2. The CDR3 contains 17 residues. V lost 4 bases to trimming and J lost 4 bases; unmatched junction nucleotides: 7. Germline assignment: CDR1 MNHNS and CDR2 SASEGT. The CDR3 loop is CASSARTSGGAGETQYF. Written as DNA, the CDR3 is TGTGCCAGCAGTGCCCGGACTAGCGGGGGGGCCGGAGAGACCCAGTACTTC.